These 22 T cell receptor beta chains share one sample of origin, sequenced in a study of blood T cell repertoires in COVID-19. Using immunoSEQ multiplex PCR, the repertoire was profiled, and TCRdb retains in-frame clones only, with some absent. This sample has 250,000 or so clones, with around 87% found just once. The source material was PBMCs or T cells enriched from blood (not recorded which). These TCRs come from a woman aged 45 to 65 who had recovered from COVID-19.

CDR3 sequence (DNA): TGTGCCAGCTCACCAGGACAGGGGGCCGGCGAGCAGTACTTC. Protein sequence: CASSPGQGAGEQYF. V and J are TRBV18 and TRBJ2-7; 11 bases fit TRBD1. The junction had 3 bases not matched to a gene; V was cut back by 2 bases and J by 6 bases. This CDR3 spans 14 amino acids. The germline CDR1 and CDR2 sequences are KGHSH and LQKENI.

The V and J genes are TRBV19 and TRBJ1-3, with D unresolved. Trimming took 7 bases from V and 2 from J, leaving 9 bases between them. Germline CDR1 is LNHDA and CDR2 is SQIVND (reference sequence). The length of the CDR3 is 13 residues. The CDR3, as DNA: TGTGCCAGTACAGGAAGTGCTGGAAACACCATATATTTT. Amino acids: CASTGSAGNTIYF.

The rearrangement links TRBV7-9 to TRBJ1-4, with 7 bases lining up with TRBD1. CDR1 is SEHNR, CDR2 FQNEAQ, per germline (reference sequence). This CDR3 is built from 16 residues. Unmatched junction bases numbered 4, after V lost 3 bases and J lost 0 bases. The CDR3 coding sequence is TGTGCCAGCAGCTTGGGACAGACGGCAACTAATGAAAAACTGTTTTTT. Translation: CASSLGQTATNEKLFF.

The chain carries TRBV18 and TRBJ1-2; no clear D. Trimming took off 5 bases at V and 4 bases at J, with 14 bases between the two ends. Germline V CDR1 and CDR2: KGHSH, LQKENI. This CDR3 spans 14 amino acids. The CDR3 DNA reads TGTGCCAGCTCAGCATCAGTTAACAGCTATGGCTACACCTTC. Encoded protein: CASSASVNSYGYTF.

The chain is built from TRBV18 and TRBJ2-1; 10 bases are a match to TRBD2. The CDR3 extends over 17 amino acids. V shed 1 base and J 5 bases; nucleotides not matched to a gene: 8. Germline V gene lookup returns CDR1 KGHSH and CDR2 LQKENI. The CDR3 here is CASSPRLTSGEDNEQFF. The CDR3 DNA sequence: TGTGCCAGCTCACCACGACTTACTAGCGGGGAGGACAATGAGCAGTTCTTC.

The chain joins TRBV10-3 to TRBJ1-1; 8 bases map to TRBD1. CDR1 is ENHRY, CDR2 SYGVKD, per germline. V shed 0 bases, J shed 5 bases, and the junction held 5 bases outside the gene matches. The CDR3 spans 15 residues. CDR3 sequence: CAISESGQGQTEAFF. In nucleotides, the CDR3 is TGTGCCATCAGTGAGTCCGGACAGGGCCAAACTGAAGCTTTCTTT.

The chain joins TRBV5-6 to TRBJ1-1, with D possibly matching TRBD1 (5 bases). Deletions cut 4 bases from V and 8 bases from J, with 12 bases between. Germline V CDR1 and CDR2: SGHDT, YYEEEE. The CDR3 sequence is 12 residues long. This CDR3 is CASSRWRGEAFF. The CDR3 DNA reads as TGTGCCAGCAGCCGATGGCGGGGGGAAGCTTTCTTT. Combining the CDR3 with reference TRBV5-6 and TRBJ1-1 gives the whole variable domain DAGVTQSPTHLIKTRGQQVTLRCSPKSGHDTVSWYQQALGQGPQFIFQYYEEEERQRGNFPDRFSGHQFPNYSSELNVNALLLGDSALYLCASSRWRGEAFFGQGTRLTVV.

The V call is TRBV4-2, the J call TRBJ2-6; D call uncertain. The V gene's germline CDR1 is LGHNA and CDR2 YNFKEQ. V dropped 1 base and J dropped 0 bases, with 7 bases sitting between them. This CDR3 has 16 residues. CDR3 protein: CASSQVGPSGANVLTF. The CDR3 coding sequence is TGTGCCAGCAGCCAAGTGGGCCCCTCTGGGGCCAACGTCCTGACTTTC.

The V and J genes are TRBV10-3 and TRBJ1-1; D is possibly TRBD1 (5 bases). The CDR3 sequence is 13 residues long. The germline V gene has CDR1 ENHRY and CDR2 SYGVKD. Deletions cut 0 bases from V and 6 bases from J, with 8 bases between. CDR3 nucleotide sequence: TGTGCCATCAGTGAGTCAACAGGATCTGAAGCTTTCTTT. Amino acids: CAISESTGSEAFF.

In this sample, this clone turned up once. The genes are TRBV27 and TRBJ2-3, with D unclear. This CDR3 has 14 residues. Trimming cost V 1 base and J 0 bases, with 5 bases left between them. Germline-derived CDR1 and CDR2 are MNHEY and SMNVEV (reference sequence). DNA for the CDR3: TGTGCCAGCAGTTTATTATCTAGCACAGATACGCAGTATTTT. Protein: CASSLLSSTDTQYF.

This clone was recorded a few times. V usage is TRBV5-1 and J usage is TRBJ2-6; a possible D gene is TRBD1 (5 bases). Germline CDR1 SGHRS, CDR2 YFSETQ. This CDR3 is built from 16 residues. Trimming stripped 2 bases from V and 0 bases from J, with 9 bases between. The CDR3 DNA follows: TGCGCCAGCAGCTTAAACAGGTTCTCTGGGGCCAACGTCCTGACTTTC. As protein: CASSLNRFSGANVLTF.

The V call is TRBV18, the J call TRBJ1-1; D is ambiguous. The CDR3 totals 16 residues. Germline V gene data show CDR1 as KGHSH and CDR2 as LQKENI. Trimming shortened V by 3 bases and J by 4 bases, and 18 bases separated the two germline ends. The CDR3 bases are TGTGCCAGCTCACCGTATCAACCCGAACGGGGCACTGAAGCTTTCTTT. This codes for CASSPYQPERGTEAFF.

The chain combines TRBV28 with TRBJ2-2; D uncertain. Germline V gene sequence: CDR1 MDHEN, CDR2 SYDVKM. V shed 3 bases and J shed 5 bases, with 7 bases lying between them. The CDR3 extends over 13 amino acids. The CDR3 loop is CASSFGYTGELFF. The CDR3 bases are TGTGCCAGCAGTTTCGGTTATACCGGGGAGCTGTTTTTT.

The chain is built from TRBV11-2 and TRBJ2-7; the D is unclear. The germline V gene has CDR1 SGHAT and CDR2 FQNNGV. Trimming removed 7 bases at V and 0 bases at J, with 10 bases between. CDR3 length: 13 amino acids. The chain's CDR3 is CASTPGGSYEQYF. The DNA for the CDR3 is TGTGCCAGCACCCCTGGCGGCTCCTACGAGCAGTACTTC.

The V call is TRBV7-2, the J call TRBJ2-1; the match to TRBD1 covers 7 bases. Losses at the gene ends were 3 bases for V and 10 bases for J; bases not matched to a gene: 6. From germline, CDR1 is SGHTA and CDR2 FQGNSA. The CDR3 totals 13 residues. The CDR3 loop is CASSFSWGQEQFF. The CDR3 bases are TGTGCCAGCAGCTTTTCGTGGGGACAGGAGCAGTTCTTC. Filled out from reference TRBV7-2 and TRBJ2-1, the complete variable domain reads GAGVSQSPSNKVTEKGKDVELRCDPISGHTALYWYRQSLGQGLEFLIYFQGNSAPDKSGLPSDRFSAERTGGSVSTLTIQRTQQEDSAVYLCASSFSWGQEQFFGPGTRLTVL.

The chain recombines TRBV27 with TRBJ2-1, with 9 bases matching TRBD2. The CDR3 runs to 14 residues. The J segment lost 6 bases and the V segment lost 10 bases, leaving 10 bases of the junction unmatched. Germline V lookup: CDR1 MNHEY, CDR2 SMNVEV (reference sequence). CDR3 in amino acids: CAISGAGGVNEQFF. The CDR3 bases are TGTGCCATTTCCGGTGCGGGAGGGGTCAATGAGCAGTTCTTC.

The V call is TRBV2, the J call TRBJ2-7; D gene uncertain. This CDR3 comprises 14 residues. Trimming pared 5 bases from V and 6 bases from J, leaving 17 bases between. The germline V gene has CDR1 SNHLY and CDR2 FYNNEI. The CDR3 coding sequence is TGTGCCAGCAGTCTTGGAGCCGACCAGACCGAGCAGTACTTC. This translates into CASSLGADQTEQYF.

Comments on this clone: Other DNA sequences of this sample code for an identical CDR3. V is TRBV18 and J is TRBJ1-1, with TRBD1 identical over 8 bases. CDR1 is KGHSH and CDR2 is LQKENI in the germline V gene. CDR3 length: 15 amino acids. V lost 3 bases, J lost 1 base, and 4 bases stayed unmatched. Here the CDR3 DNA reads TGTGCCAGCTCACCGCTTGGACAGGGGAACACTGAAGCTTTCTTT. Protein product: CASSPLGQGNTEAFF.

The chain uses TRBV5-5 and TRBJ2-7; the D gene is possibly TRBD2 (7 bases). V was shortened by 4 bases and J by 6 bases, with 17 bases between the two germline ends. Germline V gene data show CDR1 as SGHKS and CDR2 as YYEKEE (reference sequence). The CDR3 has 14 residues. The CDR3 sequence: CASSQAAGAGEQYF. The CDR3 DNA is TGTGCCAGCAGCCAAGCGGCGGGGGCTGGCGAGCAGTACTTC. The full variable domain, its missing parts supplied by reference TRBV5-5 and TRBJ2-7, is DAGVTQSPTHLIKTRGQQVTLRCSPISGHKSVSWYQQVLGQGPQFIFQYYEKEERGRGNFPDRFSARQFPNYSSELNVNALLLGDSALYLCASSQAAGAGEQYFGPGTRLTVT.

The rearrangement uses TRBV3-1 (or the pseudogene TRBV3-2) and TRBJ2-7, with 9 nucleotides matching TRBD2. There are 14 residues in the CDR3. Germline V gene sequence: CDR1 LGHDT, CDR2 YNNKEL (reference sequence). The J segment lost 5 bases and the V segment lost 4 bases, leaving 6 bases of the junction unmatched. The CDR3 DNA is TGTGCCAGCAGCCTAGCGGGAGCGTTCCACGAGCAGTACTTC. It is translated as CASSLAGAFHEQYF.

The gene calls are TRBV5-4 and TRBJ2-1; TRBD2 might be the D (5 bases). Trimming shortened V by 3 bases and J by 0 bases, and 13 bases separated the two germline ends. CDR1 SGHNT and CDR2 YYREEE come from the germline V gene (reference sequence). This CDR3 spans 16 amino acids. The CDR3 is CASSWDLAGSYNEQFF. CDR3 coding DNA: TGTGCCAGCAGCTGGGATCTAGCAGGCTCCTACAATGAGCAGTTCTTC.

This chain connects TRBV7-9 to TRBJ2-7, with 8 nucleotides matching TRBD1. Per germline, CDR1 SEHNR and CDR2 FQNEAQ (reference sequence). This CDR3 contains 14 residues. The V segment lost 6 bases and the J segment 4 bases; nucleotides outside the gene matches: 8. CDR3 bases: TGTGCCAGCAGGAGGACAGGGACGCATTACGAGCAGTACTTC. Translated: CASRRTGTHYEQYF.